The entry below describes one T cell receptor (beta chain). This clonotype appeared a few times. The specificity of this receptor is unknown. Base qualities are not at hand, and no much larger clone is one base apart. These data are taken from a study of human T cells and chemical hapten exposure (dated by TCRdb to the early 2020s). Notes on the research overall: For sensitization, 2% DPC in acetone was applied to a roughly 2 cm by roughly 2 cm area of upper inner arm skin. Throughout the approximately 23-week study period, patients were also given weekly therapeutic DPC doses on the scalp. Patch tests used Finn chambers with 0.01% DPC on the upper back, scored after 6 days by International Contact Dermatitis Research Group standards. The mostly female patient cohort included alopecia areata with under or over 50% scalp involvement, alopecia totalis and alopecia universalis. Libraries were combined into a pool for sequencing, and differences in TCR yield between samples came mainly from small differences in library volumes within the pool. In alopecia patients, the study followed how the peripheral blood TCR repertoire changed in vivo over primary and secondary sensitization to diphenylcyclopropenone (DPC), a hapten. Blood samples were taken from patients before sensitization (week 0) and at 2, 6 and about 24 weeks after DPC sensitization. About 30 alopecia patients provided blood for TCR sequencing at one to four time points (pre-sensitization, 2, 6 and 24 weeks). What the study reported, not specific to this receptor: All patients had alopecia, a presumed autoimmune disease, so their immune response might differ from that of healthy individuals. Significantly more large CDR3 similarity clusters were formed by expanded TCRs than by pre-sensitization or healthy control sets, consistent with antigen-driven responses. Patch test score was positively correlated with the number of PT1 expanded TCRs, with significance at thresholds 8, 16 and 32 but not at 4. The number of TCRs above 1 in 1000 frequency did not change with DPC sensitization; there was no evidence of global repertoire structure alterations. After repeated subsampling, changes were observed in the strength of the expansion versus patch-test correlation and in the threshold at which the correlation became significant.

Taken with the paper, the label for time point translates to: pre-sensitization, week 0. Per the publication, the treatment or condition label means: therapeutic diphenylcyclopropenone sensitization with weekly scalp DPC. At every patch-test visit, the blood draw took place before the patch test was put on. To be eligible, patients had to be aged 18 to 70, diagnosed with alopecia and judged suitable for DPC therapy, while pregnant patients were excluded. Total RNA was isolated from unfractionated whole blood collected in Tempus Blood RNA tubes. The library was prepared using RACE. Instrument used: NextSeq 500. Library preparation attached unique molecular identifiers to individual cDNA molecules for quantitative, reproducible TCR counting. From each blood RNA sample, both TCR alpha and TCR beta chains were sequenced. In the paper's pipeline: A median of roughly 99,000 TCRs per sample was observed, with a range of about 20,000 to 750,000. The Decombinator software suite was used to annotate the V, J and CDR3 of the TCR reads. Every sample was subsampled to the same number of TCRs (28,000) for the PS versus PT1 abundance plots. Expanded TCRs were defined as absent before sensitization and observed at least eight times at the 2-week time point. TCRdb reworked the public reads: Q25 trimming with fastp, MiXCR clone assembly, productive beta chains retained. Merged by CDR3 protein, the rows form single entries marked with the most common genes and DNA. The V and J calls and clone size are TCRdb's, not the authors'. A total of about 300,000 distinct CDR3 sequences appear in this sample, roughly 6% of them only once. Approximately 8.2% of the sample rests with the top ten.

Source: whole blood, taken in connection with sensitization to the hapten diphenylcyclopropenone (DPC). This clonotype was obtained from a woman younger than 35 with alopecia areata. Some clones in this sample may be carry-over from other donors' samples.

Here the CDR3 is given as CASRIQAGTRGYTF. The nucleotide sequence reads TGTGCCAGCAGAATCCAGGCCGGGACCCGAGGCTACACCTTC. The chain links TRBV27 with TRBJ1-2; matching of 5 bases hints at TRBD1 as the D gene. The CDR3 spans 14 residues, from the cysteine through the phenylalanine. Of all the DNA, just the CDR3 is kept, 42 bases in frame from base 1. CDR1 and CDR2 were assigned from the germline V gene (reference sequence) as MNHEY and SMNVEV. V is shortened by 6 bases, J by 8 bases, and the region joining them spans 19 bases.